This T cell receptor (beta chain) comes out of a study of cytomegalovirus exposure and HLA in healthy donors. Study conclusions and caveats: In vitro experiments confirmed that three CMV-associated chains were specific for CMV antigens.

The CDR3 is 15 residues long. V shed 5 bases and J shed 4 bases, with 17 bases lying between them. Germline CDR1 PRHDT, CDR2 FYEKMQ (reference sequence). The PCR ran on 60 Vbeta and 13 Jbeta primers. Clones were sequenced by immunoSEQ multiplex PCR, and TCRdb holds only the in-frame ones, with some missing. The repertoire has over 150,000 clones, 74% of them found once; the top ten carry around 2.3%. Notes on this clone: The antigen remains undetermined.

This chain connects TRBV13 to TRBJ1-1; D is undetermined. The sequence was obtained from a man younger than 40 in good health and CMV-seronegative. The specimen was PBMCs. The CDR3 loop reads CASSPKGWRSTEAFF. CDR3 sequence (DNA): TGTGCCAGCAGCCCGAAGGGTTGGAGGAGCACTGAAGCTTTCTTT.